This TCR beta chain was found in a study of T cell repertoires in cytomegalovirus infection. Study as a whole: Recently identified HLA-C-restricted CMV epitopes were used, and well-studied HLA-B-restricted CMV epitopes were used as well.

Germline CDR1 reads MNHNY; CDR2 reads SVGAGI (reference sequence). V was pared by 7 bases and J by 9 bases, with 18 bases between. The CDR3 is made up of 13 amino acids. From the reads, TCRdb called clonotypes with MiXCR, one entry per CDR3 protein. Of 300,000 to 400,000 distinct CDR3 sequences in the sample, around 29% are singletons; the top ten hold around 20%. Points from the study as a whole: Clonotype analysis showed dominance of the ex vivo response by HLA-C-restricted CMV-specific TCR beta clonotypes. Public TCR beta family frequency separated CMV-and-HLA carriers, including in an independent cohort.

This clonotype was counted only a few times. Its antigen is as yet unknown. Material: cultured PBMCs, obtained from culture after CMV antigen stimulation. The V and J genes are TRBV6-6 and TRBJ1-1; D is uncertain. This receptor was obtained from a human donor in good health (CMV status not recorded). Some clones in this sample may be carry-over from other donors' samples. CDR3 sequence (DNA): TGTGCCAGCATCCCCGTCCGGGAGACCAAAGCTTTCTTT. It is translated as CASIPVRETKAFF.